The following is a T cell receptor (beta chain) sequence with its context. Its antigen target is currently unknown. No base-level quality is on record; no much larger clone is a single base apart. The data were taken from a study of blood T cell repertoires in COVID-19 (dated by TCRdb to 2019 to 2021). About the investigation overall: Samples covering the acute and convalescent phases of COVID-19 were provided by collaborators in the United States, Italy and Spain. Sample metadata almost always included a de-identified subject ID, COVID-19 status, age in years and sex. The material from the prospective study consisted of cDNA or gDNA derived from T cells, B-cell-depleted T cells, or PBMCs. Deeply sampled blood TCRbeta repertoires from subjects exposed to, actively infected with, or recovered from COVID-19 were included in the dataset. Where HLA class I and class II types were available, the types were taken from metadata supplied by the sample provider, not from assay-based typing. The repertoires were released in a freely available public database meant as a resource for research on the immune response to SARS-CoV-2. The samples were drawn from the first 160 participants of the ongoing ImmuneRACE study and from 950 to 1,500 subjects provided by 6 global collaborators. Broad study findings and their caveats: The quantity of clinical and demographic metadata differed by source and by participant and was supplied without curation.

V is reduced by 4 bases and J by 7 bases, leaving a spacing of 13 bases between them. There are 14 amino acids in the CDR3, from cysteine to phenylalanine inclusive. Of the read, only the CDR3 DNA is kept; its 42 bases are in frame from base 1. Per the germline V gene (reference sequence), SEHNR is the CDR1 and FQNEAQ is the CDR2. Whole blood was collected in K2EDTA tubes by collaborating institutions according to the institutions' own protocols. For TCRbeta analysis, collaborators shipped samples in one of three forms: frozen whole blood, isolated PBMCs, or DNA extracted from either of those sample types. TCRbeta CDR3 regions were amplified from genomic DNA by means of the immunoSEQ Assay, a bias-controlled multiplex PCR. From the authors' description of their analysis: The number of nucleated cells in each sample was estimated from the amplification of reference gene primers within the assay. To quantify the absolute abundance of each unique TCRbeta CDR3 rearrangement, sequence reads were collapsed and filtered. For each sample, productive Simpson clonality was calculated by taking the square root of Simpson's diversity index across productive rearrangements. Here the immuneACCESS table is served through TCRdb, limited to in-frame sequences with V and J called. Missing clones are a known gap in these copies; in checked studies unresolved V genes cover under half, and the rest lacks a known reason. V, J and clone size derive from that table, while D and trimming were established from the DNA sequence. The sample yields around 78,000 clones; about nine tenths were counted once. The ten most abundant clones make up 25% to 35% of the sample.

The TCR sequence derives from a man between 50 and 59 years old with active or convalescent COVID-19. The sequence links TRBV7-9 to TRBJ2-2, with the D segment identity uncertain. Sample: peripheral blood. The CDR3 protein: CASSSEELGGELFF. The bases are TGTGCCAGCAGCTCCGAGGAGTTGGGCGGGGAGCTGTTTTTT. Beyond the CDR3, the reference TRBV7-9 and TRBJ2-2 genes provide the residues; the full variable domain reads: DTGVSQNPRHKITKRGQNVTFRCDPISEHNRLYWYRQTLGQGPEFLTYFQNEAQLEKSRLLSDRFSAERPKGSFSTLEIQRTEQGDSAMYLCASSSEELGGELFFGEGSRLTVL.